This entry is about one TCR beta chain. What it binds is not known. Naive CD8 cells comprised CD45RO-negative, CCR7-positively selected cells, excluding terminally differentiated effector memory CD45RA+ cells. The CDR3 has 12 residues. Trimming shortened V by 10 bases and J by 9 bases, and 16 bases separated the two germline ends. CDR1 is SNHLY and CDR2 is FYNNEI in the germline V gene. This sample was included in a study of shared clonotypes between healthy human individuals. Study information: Researchers assigned three CD4 naive, three CD4 memory, two CD8 naive and one CD8 memory plate to each donor.

Profiling relied on immunoSEQ multiplex PCR, and the TCRdb table lists in-frame clones only, not all of them. The sample has 2 million to 2.5 million clones, under 95% seen once. Whole-study findings and limits: What limited the represented genetic and exposure-history diversity was the small number of donors. Non-shared clonotypes had lower generation probabilities than clonotypes shared by all four sorted-subset donors.

This receptor was obtained from a man aged 18-30 years in good health. Some clones in this sample may be carry-over from other donors' samples. Sequenced input: naive CD8+ T cells from PBMCs. J is TRBJ2-1 and V is TRBV2; D is unclear. The CDR3 spells CAKILAPGEQFF. The CDR3 nucleotides read TGTGCCAAGATATTAGCTCCCGGTGAGCAGTTCTTC.